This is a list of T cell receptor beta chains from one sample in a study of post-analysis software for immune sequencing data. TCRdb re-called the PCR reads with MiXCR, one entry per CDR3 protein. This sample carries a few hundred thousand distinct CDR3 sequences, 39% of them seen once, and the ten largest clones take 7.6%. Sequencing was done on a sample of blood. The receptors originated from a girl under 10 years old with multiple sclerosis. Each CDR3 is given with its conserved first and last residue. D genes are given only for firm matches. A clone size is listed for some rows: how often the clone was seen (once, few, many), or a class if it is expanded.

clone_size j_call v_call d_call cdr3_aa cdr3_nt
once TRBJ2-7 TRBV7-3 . CASSPIPQSSPYNEQYF TGTGCCAGCAGCCCTATTCCCCAGTCTTCCCCCTACAATGAGCAGTACTTC
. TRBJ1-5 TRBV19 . CASSTSLLTINQPQHF TGTGCCAGTAGTACGTCATTATTAACAATCAATCAGCCCCAGCATTTT
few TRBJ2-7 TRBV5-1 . CASSYNDGLFYEQYF TGCGCCAGCAGCTACAATGACGGACTATTCTACGAGCAGTACTTC
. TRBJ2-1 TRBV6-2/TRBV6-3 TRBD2 CASSSPSGGNNEQFF TGTGCCAGCAGCTCCCCCAGCGGGGGGAACAATGAGCAGTTCTTC
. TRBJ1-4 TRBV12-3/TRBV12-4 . CASSFGLTATNEKLFF TGTGCCAGCAGTTTCGGTCTAACCGCAACTAATGAAAAACTGTTTTTT
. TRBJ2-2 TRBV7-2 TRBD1 CASSSDRGLATGELFF TGTGCCAGCAGCTCGGACAGGGGGCTGGCCACCGGGGAGCTGTTTTTT
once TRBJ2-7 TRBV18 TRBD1 CASSHTGGTYEQYF TGTGCCAGCTCACACACAGGGGGTACCTACGAGCAGTACTTC
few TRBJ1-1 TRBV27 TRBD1 CASSQSWTGGEAFF TGTGCCAGCAGTCAATCCTGGACAGGTGGGGAAGCTTTCTTT
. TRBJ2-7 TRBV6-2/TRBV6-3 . CASSYAGPDEQYF TGTGCCAGCAGTTACGCGGGCCCGGACGAGCAGTACTTC
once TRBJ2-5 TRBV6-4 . CASSVSGLAQETQYF TGTGCCAGCAGCGTCTCGGGACTGGCGCAAGAGACCCAGTACTTC
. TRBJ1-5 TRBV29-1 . CSVKQSGGPQHF TGCAGCGTTAAACAATCGGGCGGGCCCCAGCATTTT
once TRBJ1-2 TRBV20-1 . CSRRTNYGYTF TGCAGCCGGAGAACTAACTATGGCTACACCTTC
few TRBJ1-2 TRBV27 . CASSLGTQYGYTF TGTGCCAGCAGTTTAGGCACTCAATATGGCTACACCTTC
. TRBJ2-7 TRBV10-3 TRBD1 CAISHHTLRDRENEQYF TGTGCCATCAGTCACCACACCCTTAGGGACAGGGAGAACGAGCAGTACTTC
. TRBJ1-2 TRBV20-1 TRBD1 CSAEDRTDYGYTF TGCAGTGCAGAGGACAGGACGGACTATGGCTACACCTTC
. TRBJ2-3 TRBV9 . CASSPDTQRRHGRDTQYF TGTGCCAGCAGCCCCGATACCCAAAGACGACACGGTCGAGATACGCAGTATTTT
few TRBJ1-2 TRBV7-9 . CASSGLTANYGYTF TGTGCCAGCAGCGGATTGACAGCTAACTATGGCTACACCTTC
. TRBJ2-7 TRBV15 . CATSRAFFPVSYEQYF TGTGCCACCAGCAGAGCTTTTTTCCCGGTCTCCTACGAGCAGTACTTC
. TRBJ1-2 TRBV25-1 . CASSGTSTERGYGYTF TGTGCCAGCAGTGGGACTTCTACAGAGAGAGGCTATGGCTACACCTTC
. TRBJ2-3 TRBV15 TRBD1 CATSTLGQGARDTQYF TGTGCCACCAGCACCCTGGGACAGGGGGCGAGGGATACGCAGTATTTT
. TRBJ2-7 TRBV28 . CANTSHPPRAYEQYF TGTGCCAACACCAGTCACCCACCCAGGGCCTACGAGCAGTACTTC
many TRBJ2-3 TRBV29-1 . CSVEGTTDTQYF TGCAGCGTTGAGGGGACCACAGATACGCAGTATTTT
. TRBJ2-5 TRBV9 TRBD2 CASTPGSGGGETQYF TGTGCCAGCACCCCAGGGAGCGGGGGAGGAGAGACCCAGTACTTC
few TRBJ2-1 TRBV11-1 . CASTINRNEQFF TGTGCCAGCACCATAAACAGGAATGAGCAGTTCTTC
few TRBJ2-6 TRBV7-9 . CASSLEGDGANVLTF TGTGCCAGCAGCTTAGAGGGGGATGGGGCCAACGTCCTGACTTTC
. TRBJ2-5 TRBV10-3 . CAISDREETQYF TGTGCCATCTCAGACAGAGAAGAGACCCAGTACTTC
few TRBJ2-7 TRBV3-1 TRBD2 CASSRLASTYEQYF TGTGCCAGCAGCCGACTAGCCTCGACCTACGAGCAGTACTTC
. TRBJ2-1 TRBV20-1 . CSAGSPGLGVREQFF TGCAGTGCTGGATCCCCGGGACTGGGGGTGCGTGAGCAGTTCTTC
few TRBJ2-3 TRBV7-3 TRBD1 CASSSGTGSTDTQYF TGTGCCAGCAGCTCCGGGACAGGGAGCACAGATACGCAGTATTTT
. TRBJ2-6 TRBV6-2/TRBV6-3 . CASSPHRRSGADVLTF TGTGCCAGCAGTCCACATCGACGCTCTGGGGCCGACGTCCTGACTTTC
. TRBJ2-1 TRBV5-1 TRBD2 CASSRTLAGDSNEQFF TGCGCCAGCAGCAGGACGTTGGCGGGGGACTCCAATGAGCAGTTCTTC
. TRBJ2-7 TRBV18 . CASSPKGQSYEQYF TGTGCCAGCTCACCAAAGGGACAAAGCTACGAGCAGTACTTC
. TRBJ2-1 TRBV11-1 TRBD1 CATSGQGTYNEQFF TGTGCCACCTCAGGACAGGGCACCTACAATGAGCAGTTCTTC
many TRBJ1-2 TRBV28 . CASSLGRLSYTF TGTGCCAGCAGCCTCGGACGCCTAAGCTACACCTTC
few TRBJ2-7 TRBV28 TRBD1 CASFPGQPSYEQYF TGTGCCAGCTTCCCGGGACAGCCCTCCTACGAGCAGTACTTC
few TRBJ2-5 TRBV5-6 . CASSLDLGGMRETQYF TGTGCCAGCAGCTTGGACTTAGGGGGGATGAGAGAGACCCAGTACTTC
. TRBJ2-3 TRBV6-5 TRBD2 CASSSLASWGTDTQYF TGTGCCAGCAGTTCACTAGCGAGTTGGGGTACAGATACGCAGTATTTT
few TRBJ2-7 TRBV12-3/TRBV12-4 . CASSYGRGREQYF TGTGCCAGCAGTTACGGTAGGGGTCGCGAGCAGTACTTC
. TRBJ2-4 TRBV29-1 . CSVVWGLLDIQYF TGCAGCGTTGTTTGGGGTCTGCTCGACATTCAGTACTTC
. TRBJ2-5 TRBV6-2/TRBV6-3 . CASSPGQGYNEQYF TGTGCCAGCAGTCCGGGGCAGGGGTACAATGAGCAGTACTTC
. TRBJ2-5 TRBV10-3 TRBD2 CAISARGSGSLETQYF TGTGCCATCAGTGCCCGGGGTAGCGGGAGCCTAGAGACCCAGTACTTC
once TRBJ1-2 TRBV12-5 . CASGLGGDTQSVNYGYTF TGTGCTAGTGGTTTAGGGGGGGACACCCAAAGTGTTAACTATGGCTACACCTTC
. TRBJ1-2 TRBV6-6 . CASRRDGSNYGYTF TGTGCCAGCAGGAGGGACGGTTCTAACTATGGCTACACCTTC
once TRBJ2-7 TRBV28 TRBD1 CASSHGQGVPYEQYF TGTGCCAGCAGCCATGGACAGGGGGTGCCCTACGAGCAGTACTTC
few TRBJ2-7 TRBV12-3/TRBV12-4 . CASTSARRVSYEQYF TGTGCCAGCACCTCGGCCCGGAGGGTCTCCTACGAGCAGTACTTC
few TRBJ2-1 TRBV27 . CASTTGASSYNEQFF TGTGCCAGCACCACCGGGGCTAGCTCCTACAATGAGCAGTTCTTC
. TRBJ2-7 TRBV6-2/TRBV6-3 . CASKPSRFRAGTYEQYF TGTGCCAGCAAACCCTCGAGGTTCCGGGCAGGGACCTACGAGCAGTACTTC
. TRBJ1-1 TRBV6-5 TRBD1 CASNKQGRDRGSVAFF TGTGCCAGCAACAAACAGGGCAGGGACAGGGGGAGTGTAGCTTTCTTT
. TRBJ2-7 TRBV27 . CASSPTDLPYEQYF TGTGCCAGCAGCCCAACGGACTTACCCTACGAGCAGTACTTC
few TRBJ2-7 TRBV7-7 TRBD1 CASSPSPTGFYEQYF TGTGCCAGCAGCCCCTCGCCGACAGGGTTCTACGAGCAGTACTTC
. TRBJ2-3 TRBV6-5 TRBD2 CASSPGTSGGGTQYF TGTGCCAGCAGTCCCGGGACTAGCGGAGGGGGTACGCAGTATTTT
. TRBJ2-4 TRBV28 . CASSGPAGNIQYF TGTGCCAGCAGTGGCCCGGCCGGTAACATTCAGTACTTC
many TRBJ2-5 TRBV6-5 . CASRGASETQYF TGTGCCAGCAGAGGGGCGTCAGAGACCCAGTACTTC
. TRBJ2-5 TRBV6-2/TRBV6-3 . CASSNHVGAGETQYF TGTGCCAGCAGTAATCATGTTGGGGCCGGAGAGACCCAGTACTTC
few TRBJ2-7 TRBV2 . CASSATGAAYEQYF TGTGCCAGCAGTGCGACGGGGGCGGCCTACGAGCAGTACTTC
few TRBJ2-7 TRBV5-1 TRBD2 CASSLPMRGDTYVEQYF TGCGCCAGCAGCCTCCCCATGCGGGGGGATACCTACGTGGAGCAGTACTTC
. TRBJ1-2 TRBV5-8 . CASSGFYYGYTF TGTGCCAGCAGCGGCTTTTACTATGGCTACACCTTC